These T cell receptor beta chains were read from a single sample in a study of T cell responses to AZD1222 COVID-19 vaccine. TCRdb keeps only in-frame clones here, not all; method: immunoSEQ multiplex PCR. The repertoire consists of approximately 140,000 clones, with 80% to 95% occurring once and the leading ten covering 2.8%. This specimen consisted of peripheral blood, obtained on day 0 of AZD1222 vaccination. Receptors were obtained from an adult in good health. The CDR3 runs from the conserved cysteine through the conserved F or W. Each record gives: clone size, J gene, V gene, D gene, CDR3 protein, CDR3 DNA. The D gene is left open where the match is weak. The listing skips clone size in some rows; elsewhere it reads once, few, many or a size class.

-,TRBJ1-1,TRBV4-3,-,CASSQDRGAGRATEAFF,TGCGCCAGCAGCCAAGATCGCGGGGCAGGGAGGGCCACTGAAGCTTTCTTT
-,TRBJ2-7,TRBV6-6,TRBD1,CASSFRGPHEQYF,TGTGCCAGCAGTTTCAGGGGGCCCCACGAGCAGTACTTC
-,TRBJ1-5,TRBV7-8,-,CASTADTYNQPQHF,TGTGCCAGCACCGCGGACACGTACAATCAGCCCCAGCATTTT
-,TRBJ2-2,TRBV18,-,CASSTKNTGELFF,TGTGCCAGCTCAACCAAGAACACCGGGGAGCTGTTTTTT
-,TRBJ1-2,TRBV3-1/TRBV3-2,-,CASSIGQIYTF,TGTGCCAGCAGCATCGGACAGATCTACACCTTC
few,TRBJ1-1,TRBV12-3/TRBV12-4,-,CASSWTLNTEAFF,TGTGCCAGCAGTTGGACACTCAACACTGAAGCTTTCTTT
-,TRBJ1-1,TRBV13,-,CASSLGLRNTEAFF,TGTGCCAGCAGCTTGGGACTGCGGAACACTGAAGCTTTCTTT
-,TRBJ1-5,TRBV2,-,CASSDRKKPQHF,TGTGCCAGCAGTGACAGGAAGAAGCCCCAGCATTTT
-,TRBJ2-1,TRBV24-1,TRBD2,CATSGGLASVHNEQFF,TGTGCCACCAGTGGGGGACTAGCGAGTGTCCACAATGAGCAGTTCTTC
-,TRBJ2-4,TRBV28,-,CASSFLIFRGGLAKNIQYF,TGTGCCAGCAGTTTCCTAATTTTTAGGGGGGGCTTAGCCAAAAACATTCAGTACTTC
-,TRBJ1-1,TRBV11-3,-,CASSSYSTEAFF,TGTGCCAGCAGCTCTTATTCCACTGAAGCTTTCTTT
-,TRBJ2-5,TRBV27,-,CASSSFGGLETQYF,TGTGCCAGCAGTTCCTTCGGGGGATTGGAGACCCAGTACTTC
once,TRBJ2-2,TRBV11-3,TRBD1,CASSPGRQGVYTGELFF,TGTGCCAGCAGCCCGGGACGACAGGGGGTGTACACCGGGGAGCTGTTTTTT
-,TRBJ2-7,TRBV5-4,-,CASSLYLGTHEQYF,TGTGCCAGCAGCTTGTATCTGGGTACCCACGAGCAGTACTTC
-,TRBJ2-1,TRBV5-1,TRBD2,CASSLSSGTYNEQFF,TGCGCCAGCAGCTTATCTAGCGGGACCTACAATGAGCAGTTCTTC
-,TRBJ1-1,TRBV6-5,-,CASRPTTGIAFF,TGTGCCAGCAGACCAACCACAGGGATAGCTTTCTTT
-,TRBJ2-1,TRBV11-2,TRBD1,CASMLTGAGEQFF,TGTGCCAGCATGCTTACAGGGGCAGGCGAGCAGTTCTTC
-,TRBJ2-3,TRBV12-3/TRBV12-4,-,CASSPGGTDTQYF,TGTGCCAGCAGTCCCGGGGGCACAGATACGCAGTATTTT
-,TRBJ2-7,TRBV25-1,TRBD2,CASQYSGSYEQYF,TGTGCCAGCCAATATAGCGGGAGTTACGAGCAGTACTTC
-,TRBJ1-4,TRBV5-1,TRBD1,CASTYTKVGQGTSETNEKLFF,TGCGCCAGCACCTACACGAAGGTGGGACAGGGAACATCTGAGACTAATGAAAAACTGTTTTTT
-,TRBJ1-2,TRBV5-8,-,CASSRSLGPYGYTF,TGTGCCAGCAGCCGAAGCCTGGGACCCTATGGCTACACCTTC
-,TRBJ1-6,TRBV27,-,CASSLRRDYSYNSPLHF,TGTGCCAGCAGTTTAAGAAGGGATTACTCCTATAATTCACCCCTCCACTTT
-,TRBJ1-3,TRBV7-9,-,CASSLMLQDTIYF,TGTGCCAGCAGCTTAATGCTTCAAGACACCATATATTTT
-,TRBJ1-5,TRBV6-5,-,CASSSPYQPQHF,TGTGCCAGCAGTTCCCCCTATCAGCCCCAGCATTTT
-,TRBJ2-3,TRBV27,-,CASSLRGGSTDTQYF,TGTGCCAGCAGTTTACGCGGGGGCAGTACAGATACGCAGTATTTT
-,TRBJ2-5,TRBV15,-,CATSRGAPDLIETQYF,TGTGCCACCAGCAGAGGGGCACCGGATCTTATAGAGACCCAGTACTTC
-,TRBJ1-2,TRBV6-5,-,CASSYPGRGGYTF,TGTGCCAGCAGTTACCCAGGGAGGGGTGGCTACACCTTC
-,TRBJ1-1,TRBV19,-,CASRYGTNTEAFF,TGTGCCAGTAGGTACGGTACGAACACTGAAGCTTTCTTT
-,TRBJ1-1,TRBV19,-,CASSIPLGQAFF,TGTGCCAGTAGTATCCCGTTAGGTCAAGCTTTCTTT
-,TRBJ1-2,TRBV5-5,-,CASSLAPGTSTTGYTF,TGTGCCAGCAGCTTGGCCCCCGGGACAAGCACTACTGGCTACACCTTC
-,TRBJ1-1,TRBV7-9,TRBD1,CASSPRWTGAKNTEAFF,TGTGCCAGCAGCCCCCGTTGGACAGGGGCTAAGAACACTGAAGCTTTCTTT
-,TRBJ1-2,TRBV7-2,TRBD1,CASSPDRANGYTF,TGTGCCAGCAGCCCAGACAGGGCCAATGGCTACACCTTC
-,TRBJ1-5,TRBV10-3,-,CAISESTLSNQPQHF,TGTGCCATCAGTGAGTCGACACTTAGCAATCAGCCCCAGCATTTT
-,TRBJ2-7,TRBV3-1/TRBV3-2,-,CASSLGQSLDF,TGTGCCAGCAGCCTGGGCCAGAGCCTCGACTTC
-,TRBJ1-2,TRBV9,-,CASSVGNLRGYTF,TGTGCCAGCAGCGTAGGTAACCTTCGTGGCTACACCTTC
-,TRBJ2-1,TRBV7-9,-,CASSSSGRGGDEQFF,TGTGCCAGCAGCTCCTCGGGCAGGGGGGGCGATGAGCAGTTCTTC
-,TRBJ1-4,TRBV2,TRBD1,CATRQGVEKLFF,TGTGCCACCCGACAGGGAGTCGAAAAACTGTTTTTT
-,TRBJ1-5,TRBV30,TRBD1,CAWTHTGAAKPQHF,TGTGCCTGGACCCATACAGGGGCCGCGAAGCCCCAGCATTTT
-,TRBJ2-5,TRBV7-9,TRBD1,CASSLGQGAASETQYF,TGTGCCAGCAGCCTGGGGCAGGGGGCTGCCAGCGAGACCCAGTACTTC
few,TRBJ1-6,TRBV12-3/TRBV12-4,-,CASSLKRGSPLHF,TGTGCCAGCAGTTTAAAGCGGGGATCACCCCTCCACTTT
-,TRBJ1-5,TRBV11-1,-,CASSFTVNQPQHF,TGTGCCAGCAGCTTTACGGTGAATCAGCCCCAGCATTTT
-,TRBJ1-4,TRBV4-2,-,CASSFGQHNEKLFF,TGTGCCAGCAGCTTCGGACAGCATAATGAAAAACTGTTTTTT